The 10 T cell receptor beta chains below come from one sample, sequenced in a study of preoperative IRX-2 immunotherapy in early breast cancer. The method was immunoSEQ multiplex PCR; TCRdb's version includes in-frame clones alone and lacks a portion of them. Counted here are roughly 30,000 clones, 70% to 85% occurring once; the ten biggest clones make up 3% to 3.5%. Treatment given: preoperative locoregional IRX-2 cytokine immunotherapy. The specimen was collected from a patient treated with IRX-2 immunotherapy. Every receptor here comes from a human donor with breast cancer.

This chain uses TRBV11-1 with TRBJ2-2; weak D call: TRBD1 (5 bases). Looked up from germline, CDR1 is SGHAT and CDR2 is FQDESV (reference sequence). The CDR3 covers 15 residues. Between the trimmed V and J ends, which lost 4 bases and 0 bases, there was a span of 9 bases. DNA of the CDR3: TGTGCCAGCAGCTCCCAGGGCGCGAACACCGGGGAGCTGTTTTTT. Amino acids: CASSSQGANTGELFF.

This sequence joins TRBV23-1 and TRBJ2-3; the match to TRBD2 covers 11 bases. TRBV23-1 carries the ORF label, with uncertain function. Trimming at V came to 6 bases and at J to 4 bases, leaving 18 bases not matched to a gene. The CDR3 is made up of 19 amino acids. CDR3 nucleotides: TGCGCCAGCAGCCAAGCTCCAAGGACGACTAGCGGGGTCCCAGATACGCAGTATTTT. Encoded protein: CASSQAPRTTSGVPDTQYF.

The J gene is TRBJ2-2, the V gene TRBV11-3, with TRBD2 matching 14 bases. Germline trimming cut 5 bases from V and 4 bases from J; bases unmatched to any gene: 15. Germline V gene lookup returns CDR1 SGHNT and CDR2 YENEEA. The CDR3 runs 20 residues. CDR3 sequence (DNA): TGTGCCAGCAGCCCTATCCTAACCTCGACTAGCGGGAGGGGCACCGGGGAGCTGTTTTTT. Protein sequence: CASSPILTSTSGRGTGELFF.

This clone has just one count. The chain is built from TRBV11-3 and TRBJ2-7, with 11 bases matching TRBD1. V shed 1 base and J 5 bases; nucleotides not matched to a gene: 4. The CDR3 consists of 15 residues. Germline-derived CDR1 and CDR2 are SGHNT and YENEEA. CDR3 sequence (DNA): TGTGCCAGCAGCTTAGTTTGGACAGGGGGCCACGAGCAGTACTTC. Translation gives CASSLVWTGGHEQYF.

The V gene is TRBV6-8, the J gene TRBJ1-2; TRBD1 aligns across 9 bases. The CDR3 length is 17 residues. The V and J ends lost 6 bases and 6 bases, in that order; junction bases with no gene match: 17. Germline lookup yields CDR1 MNHGY and CDR2 SAAAGT. The CDR3 loop is CASRFRDRVKNTDGYTF. The CDR3 coding sequence is TGTGCCAGCAGATTCCGGGACAGGGTGAAAAATACGGATGGCTACACCTTC.

This clone was observed a few times. The chain is built from TRBV6-1 and TRBJ2-4; 9 nucleotides line up with TRBD2. Trimming took 1 base from V and 0 from J; bases not matched to a gene: 4. Germline lookup yields CDR1 MNHNS and CDR2 SASEGT. The CDR3 length is 17 residues. The CDR3 here is CASSEGTSELAKNIQYF. As DNA, the CDR3 is TGTGCCAGCAGTGAAGGGACTAGCGAGTTAGCCAAAAACATTCAGTACTTC.

The chain combines TRBV10-2 with TRBJ1-1; D not certain. Trimming took off 6 bases at V and 0 bases at J, with 8 bases between the two ends. Germline V gene data show CDR1 as WSHSY and CDR2 as SAAADI. The CDR3 is 13 residues long. The CDR3 coding sequence is TGCGCCAGCAGGAGGCAAATGAACACTGAAGCTTTCTTT. It is translated as CASRRQMNTEAFF.

The chain uses TRBV6-7 and TRBJ1-1, with D possibly TRBD1 on 6 matching bases. TRBV6-7 is filed as an ORF, its function uncertain. The V and J ends lost 0 bases and 4 bases respectively, with 12 bases between them. This CDR3 has 15 amino acids. The CDR3 DNA follows: TGTGCCAGCAGTTACTCGTGTCAAGGGGGCACTGAAGCTTTCTTT. It specifies CASSYSCQGGTEAFF.

V is TRBV28 and J is TRBJ2-1, with D possibly matching TRBD2 (6 bases). V lost 3 bases and J 3 bases, leaving 15 bases between the germline ends. There are 16 residues in the CDR3. CDR1 is MDHEN and CDR2 is SYDVKM in the germline V gene. CDR3 protein: CASSFQGGSYYNEQFF. The DNA of the CDR3 is TGTGCCAGCAGTTTCCAGGGAGGTTCATACTACAATGAGCAGTTCTTC.

The chain carries TRBV10-2 and TRBJ1-2; 9 nucleotides agree with TRBD1. CDR1 and CDR2 from the germline V gene are WSHSY and SAAADI. The CDR3 sequence is 12 residues long. Trimming cost V 9 bases and J 6 bases; bases outside gene matches: 5. The CDR3 DNA reads TGCGCCAGTTCCGGGACAGGGAATGGCTACACCTTC. It translates to CASSGTGNGYTF.